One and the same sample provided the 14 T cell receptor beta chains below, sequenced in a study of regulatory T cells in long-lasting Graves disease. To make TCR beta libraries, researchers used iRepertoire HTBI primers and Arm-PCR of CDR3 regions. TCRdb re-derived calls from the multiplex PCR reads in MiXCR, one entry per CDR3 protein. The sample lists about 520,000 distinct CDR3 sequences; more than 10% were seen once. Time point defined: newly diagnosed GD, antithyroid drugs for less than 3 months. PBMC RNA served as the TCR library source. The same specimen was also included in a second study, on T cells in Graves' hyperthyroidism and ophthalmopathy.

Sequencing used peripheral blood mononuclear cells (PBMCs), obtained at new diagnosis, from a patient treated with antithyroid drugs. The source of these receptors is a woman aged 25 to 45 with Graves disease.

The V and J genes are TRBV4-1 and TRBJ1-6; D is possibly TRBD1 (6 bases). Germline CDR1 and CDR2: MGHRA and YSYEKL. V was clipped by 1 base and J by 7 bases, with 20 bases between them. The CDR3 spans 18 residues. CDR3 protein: CASSQVRGNGLGNSPLHF. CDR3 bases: TGCGCCAGCAGCCAAGTAAGGGGGAATGGTTTAGGAAATTCACCCCTCCACTTT.

The CDR3 is CASSFAPGTESSYNEQFF. CDR3 sequence (DNA): TGTGCCAGCAGTTTCGCCCCGGGGACGGAAAGCTCCTACAATGAGCAGTTCTTC. The genes are TRBV12-3 or TRBV12-4 and TRBJ2-1, with D perhaps being TRBD1 or TRBD2 (5 bases each). The CDR3 sequence is 18 residues long. Trimming removed 3 bases at V and 0 bases at J, with 18 bases between.

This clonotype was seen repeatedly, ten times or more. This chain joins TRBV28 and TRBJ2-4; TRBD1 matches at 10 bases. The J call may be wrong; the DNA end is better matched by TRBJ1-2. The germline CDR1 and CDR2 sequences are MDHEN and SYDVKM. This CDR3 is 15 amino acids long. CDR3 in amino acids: CASSRDRGRGYGYTF. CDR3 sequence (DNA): TGTGCCAGCAGCCGAGACAGGGGGCGCGGCTATGGCTACACCTTC.

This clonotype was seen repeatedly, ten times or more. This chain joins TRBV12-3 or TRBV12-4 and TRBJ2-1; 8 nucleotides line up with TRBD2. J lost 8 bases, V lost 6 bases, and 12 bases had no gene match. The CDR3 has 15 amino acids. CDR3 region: CASRPGRGHGDEQFF. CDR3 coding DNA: TGTGCCAGCAGGCCCGGGAGGGGACATGGGGATGAGCAGTTCTTC.

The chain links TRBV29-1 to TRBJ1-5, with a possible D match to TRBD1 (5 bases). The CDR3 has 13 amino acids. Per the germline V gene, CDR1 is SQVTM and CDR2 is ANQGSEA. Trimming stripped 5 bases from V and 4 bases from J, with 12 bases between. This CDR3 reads CSVSDRTNQPQHF. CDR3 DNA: TGCAGCGTTTCAGACAGAACTAATCAGCCCCAGCATTTT.

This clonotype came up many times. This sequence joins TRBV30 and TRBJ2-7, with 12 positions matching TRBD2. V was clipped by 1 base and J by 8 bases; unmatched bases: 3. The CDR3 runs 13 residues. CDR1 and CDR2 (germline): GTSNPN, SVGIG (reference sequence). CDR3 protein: CAWSGLAGVQQYF. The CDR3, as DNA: TGTGCCTGGAGTGGACTAGCGGGAGTACAGCAGTACTTC. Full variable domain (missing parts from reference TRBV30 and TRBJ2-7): SQTIHQWPATLVQPVGSPLSLECTVEGTSNPNLYWYRQAAGRGLQLLFYSVGIGQISSEVPQNLSASRPQDRQFILSSKKLLLSDSGFYLCAWSGLAGVQQYFGPGTRLTVT.

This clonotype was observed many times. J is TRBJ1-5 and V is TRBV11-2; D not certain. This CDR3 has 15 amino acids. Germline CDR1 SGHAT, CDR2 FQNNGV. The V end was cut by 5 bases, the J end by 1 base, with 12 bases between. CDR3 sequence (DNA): TGTGCCAGCAGCCCCTCGGCGGGAAGCAATCAGCCCCAGCATTTT. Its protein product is CASSPSAGSNQPQHF.

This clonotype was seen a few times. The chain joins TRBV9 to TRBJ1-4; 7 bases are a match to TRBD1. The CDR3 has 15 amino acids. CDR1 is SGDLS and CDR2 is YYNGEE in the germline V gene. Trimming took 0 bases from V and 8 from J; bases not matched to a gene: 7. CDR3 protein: CASSVEAGGSEKLFF. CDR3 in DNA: TGTGCCAGCAGCGTAGAGGCAGGGGGATCGGAAAAACTGTTTTTT.

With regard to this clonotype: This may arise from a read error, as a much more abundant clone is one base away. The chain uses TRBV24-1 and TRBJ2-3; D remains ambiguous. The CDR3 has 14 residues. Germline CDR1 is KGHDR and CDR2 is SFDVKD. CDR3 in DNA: TGTGCCACCAGTGATTTAAGGGAAGCAGATGCGCAGTATTTT. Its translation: CATSDLREADAQYF.

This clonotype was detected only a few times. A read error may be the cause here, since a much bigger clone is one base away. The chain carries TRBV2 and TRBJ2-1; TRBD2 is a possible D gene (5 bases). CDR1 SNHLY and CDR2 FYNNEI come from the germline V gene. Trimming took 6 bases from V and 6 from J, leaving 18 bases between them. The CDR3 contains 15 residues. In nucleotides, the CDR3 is TGTGCCAGCAGCATAGGACCAGCAGGAGGCAATGAGCAGTTCTTC. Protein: CASSIGPAGGNEQFF.

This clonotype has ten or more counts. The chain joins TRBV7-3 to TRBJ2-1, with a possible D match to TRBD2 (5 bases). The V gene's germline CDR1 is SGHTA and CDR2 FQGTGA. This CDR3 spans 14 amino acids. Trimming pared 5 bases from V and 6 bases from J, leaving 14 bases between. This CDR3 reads CASSPPGKSNEQFF. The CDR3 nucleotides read TGTGCCAGCAGCCCACCCGGGAAAAGCAATGAGCAGTTCTTC.

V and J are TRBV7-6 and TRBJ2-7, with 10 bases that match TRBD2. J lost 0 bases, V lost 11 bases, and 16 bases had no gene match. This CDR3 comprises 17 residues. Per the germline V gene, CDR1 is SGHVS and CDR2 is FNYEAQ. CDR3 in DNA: TGTGCCCGCTCGTTTCTAGCGGGAGCCTCTGGCTCCTACGAGCAGTACTTC. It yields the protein CARSFLAGASGSYEQYF.

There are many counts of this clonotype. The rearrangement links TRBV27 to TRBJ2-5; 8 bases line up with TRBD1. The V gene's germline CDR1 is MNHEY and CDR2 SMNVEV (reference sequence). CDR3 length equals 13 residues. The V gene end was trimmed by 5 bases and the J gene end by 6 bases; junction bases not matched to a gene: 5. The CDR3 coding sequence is TGTGCCAGCAGTCTAGGACAGGGTCAGACCCAGTACTTC. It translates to CASSLGQGQTQYF.

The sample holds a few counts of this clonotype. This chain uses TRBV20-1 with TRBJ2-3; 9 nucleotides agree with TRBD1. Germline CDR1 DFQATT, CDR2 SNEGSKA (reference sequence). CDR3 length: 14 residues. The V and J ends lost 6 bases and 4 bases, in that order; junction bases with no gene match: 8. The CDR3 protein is CSAPDRGGADTQYF. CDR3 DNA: TGCAGTGCACCGGACAGGGGAGGGGCAGATACGCAGTATTTT.